In its sample, the clone carrying this TCR beta chain was seen a few times. This sample is part of a study of spatial heterogeneity in lung cancer. Time point denoted: blood at routine non-recurrence follow-up after resection. TCRdb reprocessed the 5' RACE reads via MiXCR and lists one record per CDR3 protein. The data hold under 150,000 distinct CDR3 sequences, with about 10% observed a single time. This CDR3 region has 15 residues. V shed 0 bases and J shed 2 bases, with 9 bases lying between them. From germline, CDR1 is SGHTA and CDR2 FQGNSA. This clonotype originated in a female donor with early-stage non-small cell lung cancer. Sequenced material: PBMCs, taken at follow-up. This chain joins TRBV7-2 and TRBJ2-3; D remains ambiguous. The CDR3 here is CASSLALYNTDTQYF. For the CDR3, the DNA is TGTGCCAGCAGCTTAGCACTATACAACACAGATACGCAGTATTTT. Variable domain in full (rest from reference TRBV7-2 and TRBJ2-3): GAGVSQSPSNKVTEKGKDVELRCDPISGHTALYWYRQSLGQGLEFLIYFQGNSAPDKSGLPSDRFSAERTGGSVSTLTIQRTQQEDSAVYLCASSLALYNTDTQYFGPGTRLTVL.